The sequence of this TCR beta chain was determined in a study of tumor-infiltrating lymphocytes in primary liver carcinoma. The researchers produced TCR beta cDNA from 450 to 600 ng total RNA with a constant-region primer. Sequencing libraries for TCR beta derived from three nested multiplex PCR rounds that used slightly modified ARM-PCR. In the first two PCR rounds, TRBV1-TRBV30 forward primers were paired with a C-beta reverse primer, and each round lasted nine to ten cycles. Each CDR3 protein gets one entry after TCRdb re-called the multiplex PCR reads with MiXCR. The sample has 100,000 to 150,000 distinct CDR3 sequences; around 62% are singletons. In this sample, this clonotype turned up a few times. The antigen remains unidentified. Overall study findings and caveats: Representation across all five tumor regions was limited to only about 7.5-24% of top clones.

DNA and RNA were both co-extracted from 20-30 mg of bulk tissue that had not been sorted. Treatment of the patients' primary liver carcinoma consisted of surgical resection. The study sampled five separate regions from each tumor. V was pared by 6 bases and J by 5 bases, with 14 bases of the junction left unmatched. This CDR3 is built from 16 residues. Germline V CDR1 and CDR2: MDHEN, SYDVKM. The TCR comes from an older woman with primary liver carcinoma and hepatitis B virus infection. The sequenced sample was liver tumor tissue from sampling region 1. Subset defined: tumor region T1, superior pole. The chain uses TRBV28 and TRBJ2-5; TRBD1 matches 8 bases. DNA for the CDR3: TGTGCCAGCAGCTCACTCCTCAGGGGGCGCGGGGAGACCCAGTACTTC. Amino acid sequence: CASSSLLRGRGETQYF.